These 9 T cell receptor beta chains were sequenced from one sample in a study of beta chain features in type 1 diabetes. Broader study findings: Type 1 diabetes patients had moderately but significantly shorter TCRB CDR3s in all four CD4+ subsets.

Every bit of the isolated RNA underwent reverse transcription, so sequencing read expressed TCRB transcripts. Data came from immunoSEQ multiplex PCR; TCRdb stores just in-frame clones and leaves some out. The sample lists around 250,000 clones, approximately 15% seen once, with 0.017% in the top ten. No antigen has been assigned to these receptors. Material for sequencing was naive CD4+ T cells from blood. The origin of the receptors is a man aged 25 to 40 with type 1 diabetes.

This clone has only a few counts. The chain carries TRBV11-1 and TRBJ1-1, with D tentatively TRBD1 (5 bases). Germline values: CDR1 SGHAT, CDR2 FQDESV (reference sequence). With 4 bases removed from V and 4 bases from J, the gap between germline ends came to 13 bases. The CDR3 extends over 14 amino acids. This CDR3 is CASSSRVEITEAFF. CDR3 coding DNA: TGTGCCAGCAGCTCCAGGGTGGAGATCACTGAAGCTTTCTTT.

The J gene is TRBJ2-7, the V gene TRBV7-8; D possibly corresponds to TRBD1 (5 bases). V lost 0 bases and J 6 bases, leaving 12 bases between the germline ends. The CDR3 covers 14 residues. Germline V gene data show CDR1 as SGHVS and CDR2 as FQNEAQ. In nucleotides, the CDR3 is TGTGCCAGCAGCTTAGCAGGTCAGGGCACCGAGCAGTACTTC. This translates into CASSLAGQGTEQYF.

In this sample, this clone turned up a few times. This chain uses TRBV7-3 with TRBJ1-1; 7 bases map to TRBD1. With 5 bases clipped from V and 1 base from J, the junction kept 7 bases outside the gene matches. This CDR3 has 15 amino acids. In germline, CDR1 is SGHTA, CDR2 FQGTGA. CDR3 residues: CASSPRQGRNTEAFF. CDR3 nucleotides: TGTGCCAGCAGCCCGAGACAGGGTCGGAACACTGAAGCTTTCTTT.

This rearrangement joins TRBV7-9 to TRBJ2-1; tentatively, D is TRBD2 (5 bases). V lost 5 bases, J lost 4 bases, and 27 bases lay in between. The CDR3 consists of 19 residues. Looked up from germline, CDR1 is SEHNR and CDR2 is FQNEAQ (reference sequence). The CDR3 DNA reads as TGTGCCAGCAGCCCGGCCAGGCGAAGGTTAAGGGAGACTTACAATGAGCAGTTCTTC. Protein product: CASSPARRRLRETYNEQFF. The entire variable domain, with the rest obtained from reference TRBV7-9 and TRBJ2-1, is as follows: DTGVSQNPRHKITKRGQNVTFRCDPISEHNRLYWYRQTLGQGPEFLTYFQNEAQLEKSRLLSDRFSAERPKGSFSTLEIQRTEQGDSAMYLCASSPARRRLRETYNEQFFGPGTRLTVL.

V and J are TRBV7-9 and TRBJ1-1; weak D call: TRBD1 (6 bases). Germline V lookup: CDR1 SEHNR, CDR2 FQNEAQ (reference sequence). Trimming stripped 5 bases from V and 8 bases from J, with 12 bases between. The CDR3 contains 12 residues. The CDR3 loop is CASSEAGGEAFF. The DNA for the CDR3 is TGTGCCAGCAGCGAGGCGGGGGGCGAAGCTTTCTTT. Drawing the rest from reference TRBV7-9 and TRBJ1-1, the complete variable domain is DTGVSQNPRHKITKRGQNVTFRCDPISEHNRLYWYRQTLGQGPEFLTYFQNEAQLEKSRLLSDRFSAERPKGSFSTLEIQRTEQGDSAMYLCASSEAGGEAFFGQGTRLTVV.

This clone has more than one count but fewer than ten. The chain couples TRBV27 to TRBJ2-6; 7 bases map to TRBD1. The CDR3 has 17 residues. Germline values: CDR1 MNHEY, CDR2 SMNVEV (reference sequence). V was clipped by 6 bases and J by 0 bases; unmatched bases: 8. Here the CDR3 reads CASSPGQRLSGANVLTF. The CDR3 DNA sequence: TGTGCCAGCAGCCCGGGACAGAGGCTCTCTGGGGCCAACGTCCTGACTTTC.

The chain uses TRBV2 and TRBJ1-2, with D possibly being TRBD1 (5 bases). The length of the CDR3 is 13 residues. CDR1 SNHLY and CDR2 FYNNEI come from the germline V gene. V dropped 4 bases and J dropped 6 bases, with 12 bases sitting between them. The CDR3: CASSGGGVDGYTF. The CDR3 bases are TGTGCCAGCAGTGGGGGGGGTGTGGATGGCTACACCTTC.

The chain links TRBV5-4 to TRBJ2-6; the match to TRBD1 covers 9 bases. The CDR3 sequence is 15 residues long. Per germline, CDR1 SGHNT and CDR2 YYREEE (reference sequence). V lost 9 bases and J lost 2; bases outside the gene matches: 6. The CDR3 loop reads CATGTGIPGANVLTF. Here the CDR3 DNA reads TGTGCCACCGGGACAGGGATCCCTGGGGCCAACGTCCTGACTTTC.

The CDR3 nucleotides are TGTGCCAGCAGTGCCAAGACAGGGGTAGCGGCGTTCAGCTCCTACAATGAGCAGTTCTTC. Residues: CASSAKTGVAAFSSYNEQFF. The rearrangement joins TRBV28 to TRBJ2-1; 8 bases are a match to TRBD1. In germline, CDR1 is MDHEN, CDR2 SYDVKM. The ends lost 5 bases at V and 0 bases at J; junction bases unmatched: 18. This CDR3 is built from 20 residues.